A single sample is the source of the 23 T cell receptor beta chains below, sequenced in a study of CD4+ T cells in melanoma. Only in-frame clones appear in the TCRdb table, and some are missing; sequencing was by immunoSEQ multiplex PCR. This sample has 9,600 or so clones, with roughly 80% found just once. Sequencing input: cells from a culture (not recorded whether cultured in vitro). The receptors derive from a human donor with melanoma.

This clone has only a few counts. The gene calls are TRBV9 and TRBJ2-3; 9 nucleotides match TRBD2. The CDR3 is made up of 17 amino acids. The V segment lost 0 bases and the J segment 1 base; nucleotides outside the gene matches: 6. Germline V CDR1 and CDR2: SGDLS, YYNGEE. The CDR3, as DNA: TGTGCCAGCAGCGTAGCGGTAGCGGGGGCCGGCACAGATACGCAGTATTTT. The encoded protein is CASSVAVAGAGTDTQYF.

The DNA for the CDR3 is TGTGCCAGCAGTGAGGGGAGCGAGCAGTACTTC. Translated, it gives CASSEGSEQYF. The rearrangement links TRBV25-1 to TRBJ2-7; a possible D gene is TRBD2 (5 bases). Looked up from germline, CDR1 is MGHDK and CDR2 is SYGVNS. The ends were cut back, 3 bases at V and 6 bases at J, with 6 bases in the middle. The CDR3 extends over 11 amino acids.

The rearrangement joins TRBV4-2 to TRBJ1-2, with 8 bases matching TRBD1. The ends lost 0 bases at V and 7 bases at J; junction bases unmatched: 10. The germline V gene encodes CDR1 LGHNA and CDR2 YNFKEQ. The CDR3 has 16 amino acids. The CDR3 DNA follows: TGTGCCAGCAGCCAAGATTACATGGGACAGGTCGGTGGCTACACCTTC. As protein: CASSQDYMGQVGGYTF.

This chain links TRBV7-9 with TRBJ2-7, with D tentatively TRBD1 (5 bases). Trimming left V 1 base short and J 6 bases short, with 16 bases between. Germline V gene lookup returns CDR1 SEHNR and CDR2 FQNEAQ (reference sequence). The CDR3 consists of 15 residues. DNA for the CDR3: TGTGCCAGCAGCTTAGTTCTGGGTTTTCAGGGCGAGCAGTACTTC. Protein sequence: CASSLVLGFQGEQYF.

The chain joins TRBV5-6 to TRBJ2-5, with 9 bases that match TRBD1. V shed 6 bases, J shed 1 base, and the junction held 7 bases outside the gene matches. The V gene's germline CDR1 is SGHDT and CDR2 YYEEEE. The CDR3 is 15 residues long. CDR3 region: CASNAGQGPQETQYF. The CDR3 region has the DNA TGTGCCAGCAACGCTGGACAGGGGCCCCAAGAGACCCAGTACTTC.

The chain joins TRBV7-9 to TRBJ1-1; D unresolved. The V and J ends lost 1 base and 5 bases respectively, with 17 bases between them. The CDR3 covers 16 residues. CDR1 is SEHNR and CDR2 is FQNEAQ in the germline V gene (reference sequence). CDR3: CASSLGFRGSKTEAFF. The CDR3 bases are TGTGCCAGCAGCTTAGGGTTTAGAGGGTCGAAGACTGAAGCTTTCTTT.

The chain recombines TRBV7-9 with TRBJ1-1, with D unclear. The V and J ends lost 0 bases and 3 bases respectively, with 8 bases between them. This CDR3 has 14 amino acids. The germline V gene has CDR1 SEHNR and CDR2 FQNEAQ (reference sequence). CDR3 in amino acids: CASSLAGRYTEAFF. DNA of the CDR3: TGTGCCAGCAGCTTAGCCGGCCGGTACACTGAAGCTTTCTTT.

The CDR3 spells CASSPLASTYNEQFF. In DNA, the CDR3 is TGTGCCAGCAGTCCACTAGCGTCCACCTACAATGAGCAGTTCTTC. The chain has TRBV6-5 and TRBJ2-1, with TRBD2 matching over 7 bases. The germline CDR1 and CDR2 sequences are MNHEY and SVGAGI. Germline trimming cut 5 bases from V and 2 bases from J; bases unmatched to any gene: 6. The CDR3 extends over 15 amino acids.

J is TRBJ1-4 and V is TRBV18; D gene unclear. Germline V gene data show CDR1 as KGHSH and CDR2 as LQKENI. Trimming removed 8 bases at V and 4 bases at J, with 17 bases between. This CDR3 comprises 15 residues. For the CDR3, the DNA is TGTGCCAGCGCGAACGGGTTGGGCTTTAATGAAAAACTGTTTTTT. The encoded protein is CASANGLGFNEKLFF.

The chain uses TRBV7-2 and TRBJ1-4; 8 nucleotides match TRBD1. Germline values: CDR1 SGHTA, CDR2 FQGNSA. The CDR3 is 15 residues long. Trimming cost V 5 bases and J 7 bases; bases outside gene matches: 9. The chain's CDR3 is CASSLQGARGEKLFF. CDR3 DNA sequence: TGTGCCAGCAGCCTTCAGGGGGCGCGGGGTGAAAAACTGTTTTTT.

V usage is TRBV5-6 and J usage is TRBJ1-2, with 8 bases identical to TRBD1. With 1 base clipped from V and 2 bases from J, the junction kept 4 bases outside the gene matches. Germline V CDR1 and CDR2: SGHDT, YYEEEE. The CDR3 is 15 amino acids. The CDR3 loop reads CASSLPRGLNYGYTF. For the CDR3, the DNA is TGTGCCAGCAGCTTGCCCAGGGGGCTCAACTATGGCTACACCTTC.

This clone was observed a few times. The chain couples TRBV13 to TRBJ1-2; TRBD1 is a possible D gene (5 bases). The V end lost 1 base, the J end lost 3 bases, and 12 bases lay between the germline ends. There are 15 residues in the CDR3. Germline V gene lookup returns CDR1 PRHDT and CDR2 FYEKMQ (reference sequence). The chain's CDR3 is CASSLEGTDHYGYTF. The DNA of the CDR3 is TGTGCCAGCAGCTTAGAGGGGACGGATCACTATGGCTACACCTTC.

The genes are TRBV9 and TRBJ2-5; 11 nucleotides match TRBD1. Germline trimming cut 0 bases from V and 5 bases from J; bases unmatched to any gene: 3. This CDR3 has 15 residues. From germline, CDR1 is SGDLS and CDR2 YYNGEE. The DNA of the CDR3 is TGTGCCAGCAGCGTAGGGACAGGGGGCGCCGAGACCCAGTACTTC. Translated, it gives CASSVGTGGAETQYF. The whole variable domain, remainder taken from reference TRBV9 and TRBJ2-5, is DSGVTQTPKHLITATGQRVTLRCSPRSGDLSVYWYQQSLDQGLQFLIQYYNGEERAKGNILERFSAQQFPDLHSELNLSSLELGDSALYFCASSVGTGGAETQYFGPGTRLLVL.

By its share, this clone is medium-sized. The chain has TRBV15 and TRBJ2-2; TRBD1 matches 8 bases. Germline loops: CDR1 LNHNV, CDR2 YYDKDF (reference sequence). After removal of 5 bases from V and 4 bases from J, the junction contained 9 bases not matched to a gene. The length of the CDR3 is 16 residues. The CDR3 DNA sequence: TGTGCCACCAGCGGCGGACAGGGCGCGTTCACCGGGGAGCTGTTTTTT. This translates into CATSGGQGAFTGELFF.

The V and J genes are TRBV5-1 and TRBJ2-1; TRBD1 agrees at 8 bases. Germline assignment: CDR1 SGHRS and CDR2 YFSETQ. V was pared by 0 bases and J by 9 bases, with 11 bases of the junction left unmatched. This CDR3 has 16 residues. The CDR3 nucleotides read TGCGCCAGCAGCTTGGTGGGGGACAGGACTACAATTGAGCAGTTCTTC. It specifies CASSLVGDRTTIEQFF.

Comments on this clone: One end of the junction is discordant with germline, which a read error may explain. The chain employs TRBV7-2 and TRBJ1-4, with TRBD1 matching over 11 bases. In germline, CDR1 is SGHTA, CDR2 FQGNSA. The CDR3 sequence is 15 residues long. The CDR3 protein is CASSERTGGAFSEVF. CDR3 coding DNA: TGTGCCAGCAGCGAAAGGACAGGGGGCGCTTTTTCGGAGGTTTTT.

This clone was recorded only once. The V gene is TRBV19, the J gene TRBJ1-2, with D possibly TRBD1 on 6 matching bases. Per germline, CDR1 LNHDA and CDR2 SQIVND (reference sequence). This CDR3 has 15 residues. V was cut by 3 bases and J by 7 bases, with 18 bases left in between. CDR3 DNA: TGTGCCAGTAGTATTACCCGGACAGCCTATAGTGGCTACACCTTC. It codes for CASSITRTAYSGYTF.

The count of this clone is one. V usage is TRBV6-4 and J usage is TRBJ2-7; unclear D gene. The CDR3 sequence is 12 residues long. V was trimmed by 6 bases and J by 10 bases, leaving 16 bases between them. CDR1 is MRHNA and CDR2 is SNTAGT in the germline V gene. The CDR3 protein is CASRSRLSGQYF. In nucleotides, the CDR3 is TGTGCCAGCAGGTCCAGGCTTTCAGGTCAGTACTTC.

The genes are TRBV6-1 and TRBJ1-1, with D tentatively TRBD1 (6 bases). CDR3 size: 12 residues. Per germline, CDR1 MNHNS and CDR2 SASEGT. V was clipped by 1 base and J by 7 bases, with 7 bases between them. The CDR3 DNA reads as TGTGCCAGCAGTGAAGGAGGGGGTGAAGCTTTCTTT. This codes for CASSEGGGEAFF.

The chain has TRBV19 and TRBJ2-1; 14 positions match TRBD2. The CDR3 spans 15 residues. Germline V gene lookup returns CDR1 LNHDA and CDR2 SQIVND (reference sequence). V gave up 6 bases and J gave up 8 bases; unmatched junction bases: 6. The CDR3 region has the DNA TGTGCCAGTAGCAGGACTAGCGGGGGGTGGTATGAGCAGTTCTTC. It encodes CASSRTSGGWYEQFF.

This chain links TRBV7-2 with TRBJ1-5; no clear D. The length of the CDR3 is 15 residues. Germline assignment: CDR1 SGHTA and CDR2 FQGNSA. Trimming removed 3 bases at V and 0 bases at J, with 9 bases between. The DNA of the CDR3 is TGTGCCAGCAGCTTTTTCCCGGGTAGCAATCAGCCCCAGCATTTT. It translates to CASSFFPGSNQPQHF.

The chain recombines TRBV7-9 with TRBJ1-6; D gene unclear. This CDR3 contains 16 residues. The ends were cut back, 5 bases at V and 4 bases at J, with 15 bases in the middle. Germline V gene data show CDR1 as SEHNR and CDR2 as FQNEAQ (reference sequence). Here the CDR3 reads CASSTGSGFYNSPLHF. The CDR3 DNA is TGTGCCAGCAGCACGGGGTCGGGGTTTTATAATTCACCCCTCCACTTT.

The chain is built from TRBV7-9 and TRBJ1-6; D perhaps matches TRBD1 (5 bases). Between the trimmed V and J ends, which lost 1 base and 13 bases, there was a span of 14 bases. Germline CDR1 reads SEHNR; CDR2 reads FQNEAQ (reference sequence). The CDR3 has 14 amino acids. The CDR3, as DNA: TGTGCCAGCAGCTTAGGGGACGGAGCTCATCCCCTCCACTTT. Protein product: CASSLGDGAHPLHF.